This T cell receptor (beta chain) was sequenced during a study of blood T cell repertoires in COVID-19. Clones were sequenced by immunoSEQ multiplex PCR, and TCRdb holds only the in-frame ones, with some missing. The data show approximately 250,000 clones, 75% to 90% seen once. CDR3 length equals 15 residues. The V and J ends lost 5 bases and 3 bases, in that order; junction bases with no gene match: 10. The germline V gene has CDR1 SGHKS and CDR2 YYEKEE (reference sequence). The genes are TRBV5-5 and TRBJ2-7, with TRBD2 identical over 8 bases. The TCR originated in a woman between 65 and 79 years old with COVID-19, enrolled during active disease. Sequenced: peripheral blood. The CDR3 loop reads CASRRVFAGGYEQYF. The CDR3, as DNA: TGTGCCAGCAGGAGGGTTTTTGCGGGAGGCTACGAGCAGTACTTC.